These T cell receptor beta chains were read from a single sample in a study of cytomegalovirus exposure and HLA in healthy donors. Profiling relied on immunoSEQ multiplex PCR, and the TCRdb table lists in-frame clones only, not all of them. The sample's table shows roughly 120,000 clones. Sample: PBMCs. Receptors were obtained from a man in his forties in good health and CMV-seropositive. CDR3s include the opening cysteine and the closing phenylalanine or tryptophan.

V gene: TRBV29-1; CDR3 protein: CSVPGRGRYEQYF
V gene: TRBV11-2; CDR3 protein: CASSLLAGGPGEQYF
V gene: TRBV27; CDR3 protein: CASRGGWNLDNEQFF
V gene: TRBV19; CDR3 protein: CASRIQGNPLSYEQYF
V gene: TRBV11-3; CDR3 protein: CASSWTGGSYNEQFF
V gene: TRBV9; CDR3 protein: CASSRGLADPAPHF
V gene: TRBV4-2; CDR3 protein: CASSPTSGVADTQYF
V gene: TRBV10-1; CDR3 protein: CASSPAGVPYEQYF
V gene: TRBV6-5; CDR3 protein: CASSSSIVPHEAFF
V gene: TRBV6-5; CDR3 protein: CASSSPRGVREKLFF
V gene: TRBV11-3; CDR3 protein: CASSLDSLADSYNEQFF
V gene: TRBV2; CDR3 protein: CASISERLAGNNEQFF
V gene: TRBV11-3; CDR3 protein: CASSQTSGLSTDTQYF
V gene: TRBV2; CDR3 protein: CASMGAGAVIYEQYF
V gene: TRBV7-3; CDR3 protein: CASSPLSGKGNEQFF
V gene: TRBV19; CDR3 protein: CVGSVNTEAFF
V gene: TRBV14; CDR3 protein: CASSQVAGGSEQFF
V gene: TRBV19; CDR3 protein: CASSMAETQYF